These 28 T cell receptor beta chains originate from one sample sequenced in a study of blood T cell repertoires in COVID-19. Data came from immunoSEQ multiplex PCR; TCRdb stores just in-frame clones and leaves some out. The sample consists of more than 95,000 clones, about nine tenths of them appearing once. The specimen sequenced was peripheral blood. Every receptor here comes from a man between 65 and 85 years old who had recovered from COVID-19.

This chain connects TRBV6-5 to TRBJ2-7; 7 bases map to TRBD1. CDR1 is MNHEY, CDR2 SVGAGI, per germline. Trimming removed 4 bases from V and 4 bases from J; junction bases left unmatched: 10. CDR3 length: 15 amino acids. CDR3 loop: CASSSHRGEGYEQYF. CDR3 DNA: TGTGCCAGCAGTTCCCACAGGGGCGAAGGGTACGAGCAGTACTTC.

The J gene is TRBJ2-3, the V gene TRBV5-1, with TRBD1 as a possible D gene (6 bases). The germline V gene encodes CDR1 SGHRS and CDR2 YFSETQ. V was clipped by 4 bases and J by 2 bases, with 14 bases between them. The CDR3 contains 15 residues. The CDR3 sequence is CASSTRQVFTDTQYF. The CDR3 region has the DNA TGCGCCAGCAGCACCAGACAGGTTTTCACAGATACGCAGTATTTT.

This clone was picked up one time. The CDR3 sequence: CASSPLEGFGNTIYF. Written as DNA, the CDR3 is TGTGCCAGCAGCCCCCTGGAGGGTTTTGGAAACACCATATATTTT. The chain couples TRBV9 to TRBJ1-3; D not certain. Germline loops: CDR1 SGDLS, CDR2 YYNGEE. Trimming cost V 4 bases and J 3 bases, with 14 bases left between them. The CDR3 spans 15 residues.

V is TRBV7-2 and J is TRBJ2-5, with 14 nucleotides matching TRBD2. Trimming removed 5 bases from V and 5 bases from J; junction bases left unmatched: 7. Looked up from germline, CDR1 is SGHTA and CDR2 is FQGNSA. The CDR3 spans 16 residues. The DNA of the CDR3 is TGTGCCAGCAGCCTGGGACTAGCGGGAGAGAGTGAGACCCAGTACTTC. Protein sequence: CASSLGLAGESETQYF.

The chain has TRBV7-2 and TRBJ2-1; tentatively, D is TRBD2 (5 bases). Looked up from germline, CDR1 is SGHTA and CDR2 is FQGNSA. The CDR3 sequence is 14 residues long. V dropped 4 bases and J dropped 0 bases, with 7 bases sitting between them. In DNA form, the CDR3 reads TGTGCCAGCAGCTATACTAGCTCCTACAATGAGCAGTTCTTC. Translated: CASSYTSSYNEQFF.

The CDR3, as DNA: TGTGCCAGCAGCTTAGCATGGGACAGATCCTACGAGCAGTACTTC. Its protein product is CASSLAWDRSYEQYF. The chain couples TRBV7-2 to TRBJ2-7; 7 positions agree with TRBD1. The V and J ends lost 0 bases and 1 base, in that order; junction bases with no gene match: 3. CDR1 is SGHTA and CDR2 is FQGNSA in the germline V gene. The CDR3 is made up of 15 amino acids.

The chain joins TRBV13 to TRBJ2-2, with 7 bases aligning to TRBD2. J gave up 7 bases and V 5 bases, and 4 bases lay outside the gene matches. Germline lookup yields CDR1 PRHDT and CDR2 FYEKMQ (reference sequence). The CDR3 sequence is 13 residues long. For the CDR3, the DNA is TGTGCCAGCAGCCACCGGACTAGCGGGGAGCTGTTTTTT. It codes for CASSHRTSGELFF.

The chain recombines TRBV6-5 with TRBJ1-2; 9 bases match TRBD1. The CDR3 is 13 amino acids. Germline loops: CDR1 MNHEY, CDR2 SVGAGI. J gave up 0 bases and V 8 bases, and 1 base lay outside the gene matches. CDR3: CASRQGANYGYTF. The CDR3 DNA is TGTGCCAGCCGACAGGGGGCTAACTATGGCTACACCTTC.

This chain uses TRBV28 with TRBJ2-1, with TRBD2 matching over 8 bases. The V gene end was trimmed by 7 bases and the J gene end by 0 bases; junction bases not matched to a gene: 2. Germline V gene data show CDR1 as MDHEN and CDR2 as SYDVKM. The CDR3 contains 14 residues. The CDR3 nucleotides read TGTGCCAGCATCGGGGGGGCCTCCTACAATGAGCAGTTCTTC. Protein: CASIGGASYNEQFF.

The rearrangement links TRBV6-2 or TRBV6-3 to TRBJ1-1; D gene uncertain. Trimming removed 4 bases from V and 4 bases from J, with 10 bases in between. The CDR3 contains 13 residues. The germline CDR1 and CDR2 sequences are MNHEY and SVGEGT. CDR3 bases: TGTGCCAGCAGTTTGACACCAACCACTGAAGCTTTCTTT. Protein: CASSLTPTTEAFF.

This clone was seen only once. V usage is TRBV19 and J usage is TRBJ1-1, with 7 nucleotides matching TRBD1. V gave up 5 bases and J gave up 1 base; unmatched junction bases: 4. Germline CDR1 and CDR2: LNHDA and SQIVND (reference sequence). This CDR3 is built from 14 residues. In DNA form, the CDR3 reads TGTGCCAGTAGTTTCGACAGGGCGAACACTGAAGCTTTCTTT. It specifies CASSFDRANTEAFF.

The chain employs TRBV7-8 and TRBJ1-3; 9 bases align to TRBD1. V shed 6 bases, J shed 0 bases, and the junction held 12 bases outside the gene matches. Per germline, CDR1 SGHVS and CDR2 FQNEAQ. The CDR3 loop spans 18 amino acids. CDR3 in amino acids: CASRRTGTGIVSGNTIYF. CDR3 in DNA: TGTGCCAGCAGACGTACCGGGACAGGGATAGTCTCTGGAAACACCATATATTTT.

V usage is TRBV5-6 and J usage is TRBJ2-7, with D possibly matching TRBD1 (5 bases). Germline lookup yields CDR1 SGHDT and CDR2 YYEEEE. V gave up 0 bases and J gave up 3 bases, with 13 bases separating them. The CDR3 extends over 15 amino acids. The CDR3 reads CASSLGGQRIYEQYF. CDR3 DNA sequence: TGTGCCAGCAGCTTGGGAGGACAAAGAATCTACGAGCAGTACTTC.

This chain connects TRBV2 to TRBJ2-3, with a tentative D call TRBD2 (5 bases). CDR1 is SNHLY, CDR2 FYNNEI, per germline. The CDR3 loop spans 15 amino acids. Between the trimmed V and J ends, which lost 7 bases and 3 bases, there was a span of 17 bases. CDR3 protein: CASKVRSGSTDTQYF. DNA of the CDR3: TGTGCCAGCAAAGTACGAAGCGGTTCAACAGATACGCAGTATTTT.

This clone was seen more than once but under ten times. The chain has TRBV7-2 and TRBJ2-5; possibly TRBD2 for D (5 bases). Germline CDR1 reads SGHTA; CDR2 reads FQGNSA. V lost 1 base to trimming and J lost 1 base, with 13 bases between them. The CDR3 is 16 residues long. The CDR3 region has the DNA TGTGCCAGCAGCTTAGGGTCCCGGAGCGGCCAAGAGACCCAGTACTTC. It is translated as CASSLGSRSGQETQYF.

This chain connects TRBV4-3 to TRBJ1-6; TRBD1 might be the D (6 bases). The CDR3 is 13 amino acids. Trimming pared 8 bases from V and 10 bases from J, leaving 15 bases between. Looked up from germline, CDR1 is LGHNA and CDR2 is YSLEER. CDR3 protein: CASGRRGGSPLHF. The CDR3 DNA reads as TGCGCCAGCGGCCGCAGGGGAGGGTCACCCCTCCACTTT.

The chain has TRBV5-6 and TRBJ1-2; no clear D gene. The length of the CDR3 is 15 residues. Germline-derived CDR1 and CDR2 are SGHDT and YYEEEE. Trimming pared 2 bases from V and 2 bases from J, leaving 13 bases between. Here the CDR3 DNA reads TGTGCCAGCAGCTTTGGGATAGGGAGCAACTATGGCTACACCTTC. Its translation: CASSFGIGSNYGYTF. The variable domain in full, with the rest retrieved from reference TRBV5-6 and TRBJ1-2, is DAGVTQSPTHLIKTRGQQVTLRCSPKSGHDTVSWYQQALGQGPQFIFQYYEEEERQRGNFPDRFSGHQFPNYSSELNVNALLLGDSALYLCASSFGIGSNYGYTFGSGTRLTVV.

The V gene is TRBV5-1, the J gene TRBJ2-2; D perhaps matches TRBD2 (5 bases). The length of the CDR3 is 16 residues. V gave up 1 base and J gave up 8 bases, with 18 bases separating them. Germline V gene sequence: CDR1 SGHRS, CDR2 YFSETQ. The CDR3 DNA follows: TGCGCCAGCAGCTTGACGGGAAGCTATGGCTGGGGGGAGCTGTTTTTT. Its translation is CASSLTGSYGWGELFF.

V is TRBV6-2 or TRBV6-3 and J is TRBJ1-2; 7 bases are a match to TRBD1. V shed 5 bases, J shed 1 base, and the junction held 7 bases outside the gene matches. Germline assignment: CDR1 MNHEY and CDR2 SVGEGT. CDR3 length: 15 residues. The CDR3: CASSTWTGNNYGYTF. The CDR3 DNA reads as TGTGCCAGCAGTACCTGGACAGGAAATAACTATGGCTACACCTTC.

The chain is built from TRBV7-2 and TRBJ2-7; 8 nucleotides match TRBD1. Germline CDR1 SGHTA, CDR2 FQGNSA. CDR3 size: 15 residues. The junction had 4 bases not matched to a gene; V was cut back by 1 base and J by 2 bases. The CDR3, as DNA: TGTGCCAGCAGCTTAGAGACAGGGGTGGCCTACGAGCAGTACTTC. Translated: CASSLETGVAYEQYF.

The rearrangement joins TRBV4-1 to TRBJ1-6; D is possibly TRBD1 (6 bases). This CDR3 is built from 18 residues. Germline loops: CDR1 MGHRA, CDR2 YSYEKL. V lost 1 base to trimming and J lost 7 bases, with 20 bases between them. CDR3 region: CASSQGTAPQAPNSPLHF. The CDR3 nucleotides are TGCGCCAGCAGCCAAGGGACAGCCCCACAAGCCCCCAATTCACCCCTCCACTTT.

This chain uses TRBV15 with TRBJ1-6; 9 nucleotides agree with TRBD1. The CDR3 covers 15 residues. V lost 0 bases and J lost 10; bases outside the gene matches: 4. The germline gives CDR1 LNHNV, CDR2 YYDKDF (reference sequence). The DNA for the CDR3 is TGTGCCACCAGCAGAGATAGGGACAGGGTGTCACCCCTCCACTTT. Its protein product is CATSRDRDRVSPLHF.

The chain joins TRBV29-1 to TRBJ1-1; no clear D. V lost 4 bases, J lost 1 base, and 13 bases lay in between. From germline, CDR1 is SQVTM and CDR2 ANQGSEA. The length of the CDR3 is 14 residues. CDR3 protein: CSVGGSGRNTEAFF. CDR3 nucleotides: TGCAGCGTTGGTGGGTCGGGGAGGAACACTGAAGCTTTCTTT.

The chain uses TRBV27 and TRBJ1-2, with D perhaps TRBD1 (5 bases). Trimming pared 3 bases from V and 3 bases from J, leaving 8 bases between. The CDR3 consists of 13 residues. The germline CDR1 and CDR2 sequences are MNHEY and SMNVEV (reference sequence). Here the CDR3 DNA reads TGTGCCAGCAGTTTCCGGGACTACTATGGCTACACCTTC. Translated, it gives CASSFRDYYGYTF.

The chain combines TRBV5-5 with TRBJ1-6; D is possibly TRBD1 (6 bases). Germline V lookup: CDR1 SGHKS, CDR2 YYEKEE (reference sequence). CDR3 size: 17 residues. V was trimmed by 5 bases and J by 0 bases, leaving 15 bases between them. CDR3 nucleotides: TGTGCCAGCAGTCGTAGGACGGACAGCTCCTATAATTCACCCCTCCACTTT. Translating gives CASSRRTDSSYNSPLHF.

The chain links TRBV24-1 to TRBJ2-1; D is perhaps TRBD2 (5 bases). Trimming pared 4 bases from V and 10 bases from J, leaving 10 bases between. The CDR3 extends over 12 amino acids. CDR1 is KGHDR and CDR2 is SFDVKD in the germline V gene. Written as DNA, the CDR3 is TGTGCCACCAGTGAGAAAAGCGGAGAGCAGTTCTTC. Protein: CATSEKSGEQFF.

This clone was picked up a small number of times. The chain carries TRBV18 and TRBJ2-3; TRBD2 agrees at 10 bases. Germline V gene sequence: CDR1 KGHSH, CDR2 LQKENI. The CDR3 has 16 residues. V lost 2 bases, J lost 5 bases, and 7 bases stayed unmatched. The CDR3 loop is CASSPGLAGVKDTQYF. The CDR3 DNA is TGTGCCAGCTCACCAGGGCTAGCGGGAGTTAAAGATACGCAGTATTTT.

This chain uses TRBV2 with TRBJ2-5, with 9 bases aligning to TRBD1. J lost 4 bases, V lost 5 bases, and 5 bases had no gene match. The CDR3 spans 14 residues. Germline CDR1 and CDR2: SNHLY and FYNNEI. The CDR3 spells CASSPTGGVETQYF. CDR3 DNA: TGTGCCAGCAGTCCTACAGGGGGCGTAGAGACCCAGTACTTC.